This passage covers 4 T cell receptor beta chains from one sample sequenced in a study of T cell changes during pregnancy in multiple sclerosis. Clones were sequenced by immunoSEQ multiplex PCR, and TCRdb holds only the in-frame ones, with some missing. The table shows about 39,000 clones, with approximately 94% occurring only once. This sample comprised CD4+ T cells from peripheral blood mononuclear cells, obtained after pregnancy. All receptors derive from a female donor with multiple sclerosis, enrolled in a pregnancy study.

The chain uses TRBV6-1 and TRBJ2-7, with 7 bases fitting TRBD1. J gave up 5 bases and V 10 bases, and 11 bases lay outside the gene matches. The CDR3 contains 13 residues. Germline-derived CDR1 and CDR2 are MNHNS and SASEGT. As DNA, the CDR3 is TGTGCCACTTTAGGGGGCCCAAGTGACGAGCAGTACTTC. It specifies CATLGGPSDEQYF.

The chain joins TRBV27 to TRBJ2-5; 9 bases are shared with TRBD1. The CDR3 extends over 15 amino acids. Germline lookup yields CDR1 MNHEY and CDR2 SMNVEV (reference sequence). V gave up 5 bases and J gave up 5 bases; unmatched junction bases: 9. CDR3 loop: CASSQPGQGSETQYF. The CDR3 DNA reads TGTGCCAGCAGTCAACCGGGACAGGGCAGCGAGACCCAGTACTTC.

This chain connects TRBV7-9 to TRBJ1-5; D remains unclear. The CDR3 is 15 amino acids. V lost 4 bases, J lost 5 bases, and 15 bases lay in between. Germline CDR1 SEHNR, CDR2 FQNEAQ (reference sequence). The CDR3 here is CASSSIGPGDQPQHF. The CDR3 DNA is TGTGCCAGCAGCTCGATAGGCCCGGGTGATCAGCCCCAGCATTTT.

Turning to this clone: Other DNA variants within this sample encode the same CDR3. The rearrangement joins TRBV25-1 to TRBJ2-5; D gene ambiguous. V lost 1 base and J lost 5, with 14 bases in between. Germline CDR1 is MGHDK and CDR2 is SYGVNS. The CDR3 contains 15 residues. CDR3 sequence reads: CASSESEQFQETQYF. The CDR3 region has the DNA TGTGCCAGCAGTGAATCGGAGCAGTTCCAGGAGACCCAGTACTTC.